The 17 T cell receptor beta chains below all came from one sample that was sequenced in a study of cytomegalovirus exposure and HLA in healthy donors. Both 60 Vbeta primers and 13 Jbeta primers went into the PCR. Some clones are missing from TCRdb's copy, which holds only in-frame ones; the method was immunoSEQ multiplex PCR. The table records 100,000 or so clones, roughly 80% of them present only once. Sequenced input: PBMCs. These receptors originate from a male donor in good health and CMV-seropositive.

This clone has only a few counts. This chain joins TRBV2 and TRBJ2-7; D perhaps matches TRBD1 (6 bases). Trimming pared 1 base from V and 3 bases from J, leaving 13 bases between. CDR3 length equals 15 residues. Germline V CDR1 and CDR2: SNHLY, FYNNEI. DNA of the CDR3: TGTGCCAGCAGTGAAGGGACAGCTACCATCTACGAGCAGTACTTC. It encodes CASSEGTATIYEQYF.

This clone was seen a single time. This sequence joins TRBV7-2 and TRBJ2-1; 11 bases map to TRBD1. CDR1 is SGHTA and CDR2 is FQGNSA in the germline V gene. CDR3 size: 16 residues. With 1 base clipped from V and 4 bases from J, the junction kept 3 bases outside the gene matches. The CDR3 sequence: CASSLVGTGGYNEQFF. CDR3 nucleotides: TGTGCCAGCAGCTTAGTTGGGACAGGGGGTTACAATGAGCAGTTCTTC.

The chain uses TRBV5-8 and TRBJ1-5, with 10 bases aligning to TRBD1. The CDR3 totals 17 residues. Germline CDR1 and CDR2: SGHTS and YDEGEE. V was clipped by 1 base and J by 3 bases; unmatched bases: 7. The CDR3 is CASSLSGTGVDNQPQHF. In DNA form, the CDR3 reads TGTGCCAGCAGCTTGTCCGGGACAGGGGTTGACAATCAGCCCCAGCATTTT. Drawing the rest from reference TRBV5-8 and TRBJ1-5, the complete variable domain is EAGVTQSPTHLIKTRGQQATLRCSPISGHTSVYWYQQALGLGLQFLLWYDEGEERNRGNFPPRFSGRQFPNYSSELNVNALELEDSALYLCASSLSGTGVDNQPQHFGDGTRLSIL.

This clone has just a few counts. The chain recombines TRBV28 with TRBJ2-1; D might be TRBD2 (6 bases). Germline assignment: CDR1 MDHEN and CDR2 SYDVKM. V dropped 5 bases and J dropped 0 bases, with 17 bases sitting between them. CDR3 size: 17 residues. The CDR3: CASSGGSALSSYNEQFF. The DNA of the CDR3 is TGTGCCAGCAGTGGGGGGTCGGCTCTGAGCTCCTACAATGAGCAGTTCTTC.

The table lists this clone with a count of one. The CDR3 loop reads CASSITGENSPLHF. CDR3 DNA: TGTGCCAGTAGTATCACAGGGGAAAATTCACCCCTCCACTTT. The chain links TRBV19 to TRBJ1-6; 7 bases match TRBD1. Germline lookup yields CDR1 LNHDA and CDR2 SQIVND (reference sequence). V was clipped by 3 bases and J by 7 bases; unmatched bases: 3. CDR3 length: 14 residues.

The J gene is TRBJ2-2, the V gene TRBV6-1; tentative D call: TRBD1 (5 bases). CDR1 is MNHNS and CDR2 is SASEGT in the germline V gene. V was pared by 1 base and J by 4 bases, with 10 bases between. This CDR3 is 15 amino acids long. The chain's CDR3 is CASSEEGRGTGELFF. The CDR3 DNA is TGTGCCAGCAGTGAAGAGGGGCGCGGCACCGGGGAGCTGTTTTTT.

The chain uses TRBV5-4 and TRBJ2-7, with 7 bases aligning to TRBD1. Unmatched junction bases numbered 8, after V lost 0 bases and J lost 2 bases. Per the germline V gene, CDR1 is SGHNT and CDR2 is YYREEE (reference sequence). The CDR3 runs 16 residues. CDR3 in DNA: TGTGCCAGCAGCTTGGCCGAGAGGGGGCTCACCTACGAGCAGTACTTC. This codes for CASSLAERGLTYEQYF.

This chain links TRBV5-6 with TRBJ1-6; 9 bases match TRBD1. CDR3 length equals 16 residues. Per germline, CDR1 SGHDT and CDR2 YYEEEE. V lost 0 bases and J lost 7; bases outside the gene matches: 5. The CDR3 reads CASSLGGQGGNSPLHF. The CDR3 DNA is TGTGCCAGCAGCTTGGGGGGACAGGGTGGGAATTCACCCCTCCACTTT.

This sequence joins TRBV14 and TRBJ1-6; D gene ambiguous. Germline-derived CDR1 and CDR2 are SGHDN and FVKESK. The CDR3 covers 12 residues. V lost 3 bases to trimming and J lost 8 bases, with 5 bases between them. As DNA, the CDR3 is TGTGCCAGCAGCCAGCAGGATTCACCCCTCCACTTT. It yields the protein CASSQQDSPLHF.

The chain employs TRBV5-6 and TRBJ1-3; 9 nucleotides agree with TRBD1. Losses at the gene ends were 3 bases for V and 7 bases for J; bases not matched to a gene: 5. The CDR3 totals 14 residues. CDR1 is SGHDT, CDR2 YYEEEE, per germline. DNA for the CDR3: TGTGCCAGCAGCTGGGGGACAGGGAGGAACACCATATATTTT. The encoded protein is CASSWGTGRNTIYF.

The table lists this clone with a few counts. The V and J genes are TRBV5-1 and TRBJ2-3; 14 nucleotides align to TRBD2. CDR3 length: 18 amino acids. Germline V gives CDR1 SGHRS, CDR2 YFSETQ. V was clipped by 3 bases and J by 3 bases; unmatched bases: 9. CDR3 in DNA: TGCGCCAGCAGCTATTCGACGACTAGCGGGGGGGGTACAGATACGCAGTATTTT. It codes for CASSYSTTSGGGTDTQYF.

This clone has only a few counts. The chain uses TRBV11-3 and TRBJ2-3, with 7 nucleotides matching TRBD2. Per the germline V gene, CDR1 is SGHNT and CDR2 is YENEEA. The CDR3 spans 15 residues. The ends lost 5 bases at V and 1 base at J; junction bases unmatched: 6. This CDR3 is CASSPQRGGTDTQYF. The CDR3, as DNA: TGTGCCAGCAGCCCCCAGCGGGGCGGCACAGATACGCAGTATTTT.

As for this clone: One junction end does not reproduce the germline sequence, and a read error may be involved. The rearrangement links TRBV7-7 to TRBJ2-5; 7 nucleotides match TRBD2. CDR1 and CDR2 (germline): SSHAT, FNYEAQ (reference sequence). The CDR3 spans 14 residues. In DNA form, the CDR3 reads TGTGCTAGCAGCTTCGGGGGGAACCAAGAGACCCAGTACTTC. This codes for CASSFGGNQETQYF.

As DNA, the CDR3 is TGTGCCAGCAGTGCACTAGCGGGGGGGAGGTACAATGAGCAGTTCTTC. Translated, it gives CASSALAGGRYNEQFF. V and J are TRBV6-1 and TRBJ2-1; 13 bases agree with TRBD2. Per germline, CDR1 MNHNS and CDR2 SASEGT. CDR3 size: 16 residues. J lost 4 bases, V lost 4 bases, and 4 bases had no gene match.

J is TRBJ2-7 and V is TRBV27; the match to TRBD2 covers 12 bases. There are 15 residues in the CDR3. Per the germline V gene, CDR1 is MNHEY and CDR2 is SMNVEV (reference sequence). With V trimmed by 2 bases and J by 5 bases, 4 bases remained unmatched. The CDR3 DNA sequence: TGTGCCAGCAGTTTAGGACTAGCGGGATTCGACGAGCAGTACTTC. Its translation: CASSLGLAGFDEQYF.

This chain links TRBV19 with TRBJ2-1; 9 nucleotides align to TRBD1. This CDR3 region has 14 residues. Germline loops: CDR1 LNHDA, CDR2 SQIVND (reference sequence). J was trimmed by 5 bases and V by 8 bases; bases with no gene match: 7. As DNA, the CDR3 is TGTGCCAGTTCTAACGACAGGGGGAACAATGAGCAGTTCTTC. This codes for CASSNDRGNNEQFF.

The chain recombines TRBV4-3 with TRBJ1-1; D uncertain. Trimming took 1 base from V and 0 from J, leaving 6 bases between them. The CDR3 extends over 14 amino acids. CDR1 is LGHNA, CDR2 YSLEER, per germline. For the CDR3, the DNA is TGCGCCAGCAGCCAAGTGGCAATGAACACTGAAGCTTTCTTT. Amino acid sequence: CASSQVAMNTEAFF.